This TCR beta chain is from a study of Graves' ophthalmopathy and Graves' hyperthyroidism. This clonotype was picked up a small number of times. Its antigen is not identified. Trimming cost V 6 bases and J 7 bases, with 12 bases left between them. The CDR3 consists of 12 residues. Germline V gene lookup returns CDR1 KGHSH and CDR2 LQKENI. Researchers took RNA transcripts and amplified TCR beta CDR3 regions from them. The workflow started with a first-round RT-PCR run with HTBI primers and then moved on to a second-round multiplex PCR. TCRdb used MiXCR to reprocess the multiplex PCR reads, holding one entry per CDR3 protein. The table lists roughly 420,000 distinct CDR3 sequences, about 21% of them singletons. General observations from the study: Ophthalmopathy progression predictions by the model showed nearly 75% specificity and roughly 70% sensitivity.

The sequence derives from a woman aged 18-35 years with stable Graves' hyperthyroidism. This chain connects TRBV18 to TRBJ1-1, with D perhaps TRBD1 (5 bases). Sequenced input: peripheral blood. CDR3: CASSPRDGEAFF. The CDR3 coding sequence is TGTGCCAGCTCCCCCAGGGACGGTGAAGCTTTCTTT.